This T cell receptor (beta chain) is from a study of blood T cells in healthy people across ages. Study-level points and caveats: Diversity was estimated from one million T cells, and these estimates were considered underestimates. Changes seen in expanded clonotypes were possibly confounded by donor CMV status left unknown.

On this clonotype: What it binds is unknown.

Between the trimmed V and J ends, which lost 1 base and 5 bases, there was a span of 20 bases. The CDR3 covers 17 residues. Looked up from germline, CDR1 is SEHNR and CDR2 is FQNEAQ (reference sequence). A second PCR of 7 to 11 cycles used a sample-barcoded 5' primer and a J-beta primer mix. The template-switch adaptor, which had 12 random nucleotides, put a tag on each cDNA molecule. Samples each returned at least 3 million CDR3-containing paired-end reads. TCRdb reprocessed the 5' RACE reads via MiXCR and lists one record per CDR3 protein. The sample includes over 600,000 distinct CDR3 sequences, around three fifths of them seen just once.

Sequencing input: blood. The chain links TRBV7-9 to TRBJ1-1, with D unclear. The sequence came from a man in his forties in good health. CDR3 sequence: CASSLGKMGVVETEAFF. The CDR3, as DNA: TGTGCCAGCAGCTTAGGTAAGATGGGAGTCGTTGAGACTGAAGCTTTCTTT.